The following is a T cell receptor (beta chain) sequence with its context. This sample's time point: pre-treatment sample, taken before nivolumab and TIL therapy. CDR1 and CDR2 (germline): SGHRS, YFSETQ. J gave up 5 bases and V 0 bases, and 7 bases lay outside the gene matches. The CDR3 is made up of 15 amino acids. The immunoSEQ assay was v3. Clones were sequenced by immunoSEQ multiplex PCR, and TCRdb holds only the in-frame ones, with some missing. This table has approximately 17,000 clones, about 79% appearing once. The data were obtained in a study of TIL therapy for anti-PD-1-resistant metastatic lung cancer. At the level of the study: Median tumor mutation burden was approximately 1.5 mutations per megabase.

The V gene is TRBV5-1, the J gene TRBJ1-2, with 7 nucleotides matching TRBD1. The sequencing here drew on blood, taken at baseline. The receptor comes from a person aged 25 to 80 with non-small cell lung cancer. The CDR3 here is CASSLGQGLNYGYTF. The DNA for the CDR3 is TGCGCCAGCAGCTTGGGACAGGGATTGAATTATGGCTACACCTTC. Drawing the rest from reference TRBV5-1 and TRBJ1-2, the complete variable domain is KAGVTQTPRYLIKTRGQQVTLSCSPISGHRSVSWYQQTPGQGLQFLFEYFSETQRNKGNFPGRFSGRQFSNSRSEMNVSTLELGDSALYLCASSLGQGLNYGYTFGSGTRLTVV.